The T cell receptor (beta chain) described here comes from a study of T cell changes during pregnancy in multiple sclerosis. Only a few counts were recorded for this clone. CDR1 is LNHDA and CDR2 is SQIVND in the germline V gene (reference sequence). The CDR3 totals 14 residues. The V end was cut by 3 bases, the J end by 1 base, with 7 bases between. Using immunoSEQ multiplex PCR, the repertoire was profiled, and TCRdb retains in-frame clones only, with some absent. The sample consists of around 79,000 clones, about 93% of them appearing once. This sequence originates from a female donor with multiple sclerosis, enrolled in a pregnancy study. The V call is TRBV19, the J call TRBJ2-1, with D possibly being TRBD1 (6 bases). The source material was CD4+ T cells from peripheral blood mononuclear cells, sampled in the second trimester of pregnancy. CDR3 amino acids: CASSIGQSYNEQFF. The CDR3 nucleotides read TGTGCCAGTAGTATCGGACAGTCCTACAATGAGCAGTTCTTC.